These 16 T cell receptor beta chains share one sample of origin, sequenced in a study of T cells in Graves' hyperthyroidism and ophthalmopathy. Amplification of TCR beta CDR3 regions used RNA as the template. First-round RT-PCR with HTBI primers amplified the TCR CDR3 region. From the multiplex PCR reads, TCRdb called clonotypes with MiXCR, one entry per CDR3 protein. The data hold about 770,000 distinct CDR3 sequences, with about 17% observed a single time. Source material: blood. The origin of the receptors is a woman between 50 and 59 years old with Graves' hyperthyroidism that later progressed to Graves' ophthalmopathy.

This clonotype was counted ten times or more. This rearrangement joins TRBV18 to TRBJ1-1; 11 positions agree with TRBD1. Germline assignment: CDR1 KGHSH and CDR2 LQKENI. There are 17 residues in the CDR3. V was pared by 5 bases and J by 0 bases, with 8 bases of the junction left unmatched. CDR3 in amino acids: CASSTTGQGAMNTEAFF. The CDR3 nucleotides read TGTGCCAGCTCAACAACCGGACAGGGGGCAATGAACACTGAAGCTTTCTTT.

There are many counts of this clonotype. The CDR3 bases are TGTGCCAGCAGCCCTGGAGCGGGGGGTTACAATGAGCAGTTCTTC. Amino acid sequence: CASSPGAGGYNEQFF. This chain joins TRBV7-3 and TRBJ2-1; 9 bases are shared with TRBD2. Germline CDR1 SGHTA, CDR2 FQGTGA. With 5 bases clipped from V and 4 bases from J, the junction kept 6 bases outside the gene matches. The CDR3 covers 15 residues.

This chain joins TRBV2 and TRBJ2-1; possibly TRBD1 for D (7 bases). Trimming stripped 2 bases from V and 3 bases from J, with 17 bases between. Germline CDR1 reads SNHLY; CDR2 reads FYNNEI. This CDR3 is 17 amino acids long. CDR3 sequence: CASSEWRDSTNYNEQFF. In nucleotides, the CDR3 is TGTGCCAGCAGTGAATGGCGGGACAGCACTAACTACAATGAGCAGTTCTTC.

The V gene is TRBV19, the J gene TRBJ2-2, with 14 positions matching TRBD2. J gave up 3 bases and V 1 base, and 10 bases lay outside the gene matches. The CDR3 runs to 20 residues. CDR1 is LNHDA, CDR2 SQIVND, per germline (reference sequence). The CDR3 protein is CASSIGALGTSGSYTGELFF. The CDR3 DNA reads TGTGCCAGTAGTATAGGGGCGCTGGGGACTAGCGGGAGCTACACCGGGGAGCTGTTTTTT.

This clonotype was seen repeatedly, ten times or more. The chain couples TRBV12-3 or TRBV12-4 to TRBJ1-1; possible D gene TRBD1, 5 bases. The CDR3 is 14 residues long. V dropped 7 bases and J dropped 1 base, with 13 bases sitting between them. Written as DNA, the CDR3 is TGTGCCAGCACCTCGGGCGGGACGAACACTGAAGCTTTCTTT. It is translated as CASTSGGTNTEAFF.

For this clonotype: A read error is possible here, since a much larger clone lies one base away. This chain's CDR3 is CASSPDRDDQPQHF. CDR3 sequence (DNA): TGTGCCAGCAGTCCGGACAGGGACGATCAGCCCCAGCATTTT. The chain has TRBV7-9 and TRBJ1-5, with 8 bases matching TRBD1. Germline V gene data show CDR1 as SEHNR and CDR2 as FQNEAQ (reference sequence). V lost 6 bases and J lost 5; bases outside the gene matches: 6. This CDR3 spans 14 amino acids.

The chain uses TRBV10-3 and TRBJ2-2; 7 bases align to TRBD1. The CDR3 consists of 15 residues. Germline CDR1 and CDR2: ENHRY and SYGVKD. J gave up 3 bases and V 10 bases, and 11 bases lay outside the gene matches. The CDR3 DNA reads TGTGCCACCTTGGGACAGCTTGGATACACCGGGGAGCTGTTTTTT. It yields the protein CATLGQLGYTGELFF.

The table lists this clonotype with many counts. The rearrangement uses TRBV7-9 and TRBJ2-2; the D gene is possibly TRBD1 (6 bases). CDR1 is SEHNR and CDR2 is FQNEAQ in the germline V gene (reference sequence). Trimming cost V 4 bases and J 3 bases, with 12 bases left between them. This CDR3 contains 15 residues. CDR3 DNA: TGTGCCAGCAGCTCCGCCGGGACACACACCGGGGAGCTGTTTTTT. Translated: CASSSAGTHTGELFF.

This clonotype has more than one count but fewer than ten. The CDR3 bases are TGTGCCAGCAGTGAATTTAGGAACACTGAAGCTTTCTTT. Residues: CASSEFRNTEAFF. The gene calls are TRBV6-1 and TRBJ1-1; D is undetermined. Trimming removed 2 bases at V and 1 base at J, with 5 bases between. CDR1 is MNHNS and CDR2 is SASEGT in the germline V gene. The CDR3 spans 13 residues.

The V call is TRBV7-9, the J call TRBJ2-3; 7 bases align to TRBD2. The J segment lost 2 bases and the V segment lost 8 bases, leaving 10 bases of the junction unmatched. Per the germline V gene, CDR1 is SEHNR and CDR2 is FQNEAQ (reference sequence). The CDR3 runs to 15 residues. This chain's CDR3 is CASGSRDYTTDTQYF. The CDR3 DNA follows: TGTGCCAGCGGCTCAAGGGACTACACCACAGATACGCAGTATTTT.

This clonotype was detected many times. The chain joins TRBV7-8 to TRBJ1-2; possible D gene TRBD1, 6 bases. V gave up 1 base and J gave up 2 bases, with 14 bases separating them. This CDR3 region has 16 residues. Per germline, CDR1 SGHVS and CDR2 FQNEAQ. The CDR3: CASSLERRGANYGYTF. CDR3 in DNA: TGTGCCAGCAGCTTAGAGAGACGGGGGGCCAACTATGGCTACACCTTC.

This clonotype was found many times. The rearrangement uses TRBV27 and TRBJ2-3, with TRBD2 matching 12 bases. Germline V gene data show CDR1 as MNHEY and CDR2 as SMNVEV (reference sequence). After removal of 6 bases from V and 3 bases from J, the junction contained 10 bases not matched to a gene. CDR3 size: 17 residues. CDR3 amino acids: CASRPMLAGGQTDTQYF. DNA for the CDR3: TGTGCCAGCAGGCCGATGCTAGCGGGGGGGCAGACAGATACGCAGTATTTT.

The chain carries TRBV6-5 and TRBJ1-1, with TRBD1 as a possible D gene (6 bases). Looked up from germline, CDR1 is MNHEY and CDR2 is SVGAGI. The V end lost 1 base, the J end lost 5 bases, and 11 bases lay between the germline ends. The CDR3 is made up of 14 amino acids. The CDR3 spells CASSYYWGATEAFF. The CDR3 DNA follows: TGTGCCAGCAGTTACTATTGGGGGGCAACTGAAGCTTTCTTT.

This clonotype was recorded a few times. The rearrangement uses TRBV11-2 and TRBJ1-3; D not resolved. Trimming took off 4 bases at V and 0 bases at J, with 10 bases between the two ends. The germline V gene encodes CDR1 SGHAT and CDR2 FQNNGV. The CDR3 is 15 amino acids. The CDR3 DNA is TGTGCCAGCAGCTCTCACCAGAGCTCTGGAAACACCATATATTTT. It encodes CASSSHQSSGNTIYF.

This clonotype has at least ten counts. The rearrangement uses TRBV5-1 and TRBJ1-1, with D unclear. The CDR3 runs to 16 residues. Germline CDR1 SGHRS, CDR2 YFSETQ. The ends were cut back, 0 bases at V and 0 bases at J, with 12 bases in the middle. The CDR3 loop reads CASSLAGRSMNTEAFF. CDR3 nucleotide sequence: TGCGCCAGCAGCTTGGCCGGTCGGAGCATGAACACTGAAGCTTTCTTT.

This clonotype was recorded at least ten times. This rearrangement joins TRBV13 to TRBJ2-7, with D perhaps TRBD1 (5 bases). Looked up from germline, CDR1 is PRHDT and CDR2 is FYEKMQ (reference sequence). The length of the CDR3 is 15 residues. V was pared by 0 bases and J by 1 base, with 10 bases between. CDR3 protein: CASSLGGVSSYEQYF. CDR3 DNA: TGTGCCAGCAGCTTAGGAGGGGTCAGTTCCTACGAGCAGTACTTC.